What follows is one T cell receptor (beta chain) and its context. The antigen is not known. The repertoire was sequenced with immunoSEQ multiplex PCR; TCRdb's copy has only in-frame clones and lacks some. This sample carries under 15,000 clones, roughly 92% of them seen once, and the ten largest clones take about 7.2%. This entry is derived from a study of T cell clonotyping in hematopoietic cell transplantation. Study-wide results and limits: Recipient TCR diversity dropped after transplant; expanded clonotypes rose from day 30 to 180. No sorting was done, leaving CD4 and CD8 contributions mixed.

Between the trimmed V and J ends, which lost 4 bases and 7 bases, there was a span of 22 bases. The germline CDR1 and CDR2 sequences are MNHNS and SASEGT. The CDR3 extends over 17 amino acids. Sequences were derived from PBMCs, sampled 100 days after allogeneic stem cell transplant. The sequence came from a female patient aged 50-65 years who had an allogeneic stem cell transplant from an unrelated donor, so the T cells may come from the graft donor. Some clones in this sample may be carry-over from other donors' samples. The gene calls are TRBV6-1 and TRBJ1-4; D unresolved. The CDR3 nucleotides read TGTGCCAGCAGTGTAGTCGGACTTCGGGGAAAAGGTGAAAAACTGTTTTTT. Its translation is CASSVVGLRGKGEKLFF.